This T cell receptor (beta chain) comes out of a study of T cells after yellow fever vaccination (dated by TCRdb to about 2019). Background for the entire study: The SMART-Seq v4 Ultra Low Input RNA kit was used to prepare libraries from fractions with low cell numbers. Blood was collected at multiple timepoints before and after primary and secondary immunization, and bulk PBMC replicates and cell subsets were isolated. To follow T-cell clones before and after primary and booster YFV17D yellow fever vaccination, bulk TCR alpha and beta repertoires were sequenced over time. The cohort comprised two healthy male donors, one aged 18 to 30 and one aged 30 to 40 years.

The research as a whole found: A small fraction of clonotypes appeared in both the CD4 and CD8 compartments, likely as a result of convergent recombination. Most clones expanded after primary vaccination (approximately 96% of CD4 and 88% of CD8) were re-detected after the booster, suggesting that broad memory maintenance occurred. The secondary T-cell response was weaker than the primary response but faster, peaking on day 5 instead of day 15. Because the study included only a couple of donors, the extent to which the findings can be generalized is limited. Computational filtering was needed because FACS-sorted repertoires could contain abundant contaminating clonotypes from the bulk population.

This clonotype was detected ten times or more. Its cognate antigen has yet to be identified. One base away there is no much larger clone; base qualities are not given. TCR cDNA was synthesized by 5'RACE template switching, through which a universal primer site and unique molecular identifiers were introduced. Priming for cDNA synthesis came from both the TCR alpha and TCR beta constant segments. Library amplification involved two PCR steps, and the second step added sample barcodes and sequencing adapters. Sequencing of the libraries was done on either Illumina HiSeq 2500 (2x100 bp) or NovaSeq (2x150 bp). The authors' analysis ran thus. MIGEC was used to demultiplex reads and collapse the reads into UMI consensus sequences, and MiXCR was used for V(D)J alignment. Using edgeR on replicate PBMC samples, clonotypes were called vaccine-responding if FDR was below 0.01 and the log2 fold change was above 5 up to day 15. Each bulk clonotype received a CD4 or CD8 identity based on whether the sequenced CD4 or CD8 repertoire contained that clonotype at higher abundance. TCRdb reran the public reads through fastp at Q25 and MiXCR, keeping productive beta chains. Each record represents a unique CDR3 protein, reported with the most common genes and DNA among its rows. The V and J calls come from TCRdb's annotation, not from the publication. The sample table contains roughly 50,000 distinct CDR3 sequences; only one count was recorded for roughly 7.4% of them. The biggest ten clones account for around 28% of the sample.

This sample's treatment or condition label indicates: live attenuated yellow fever vaccine strain. PBMCs were isolated from peripheral blood using a standard Ficoll-Paque protocol. Dynabeads CD4 and CD8 positive selection kits were used to isolate CD4 and CD8 T-cell fractions. TriZol was used to extract RNA from bulk PBMCs, from CD4 and CD8 fractions, and from dextramer-positive and dextramer-negative fractions. This sequence was found in a man younger than 35 who received the YFV17D yellow fever vaccine. The source was CD8+ T cells sorted from PBMCs, collected around 15 days after the first yellow fever vaccination.

The CDR3 is CASSPEMGSGAYNEQFF. The DNA is as follows: TGTGCCAGCAGCCCTGAGATGGGTTCGGGGGCCTACAATGAGCAGTTCTTC. Recombination joined TRBV7-8 with TRBJ2-1; TRBD2 is possibly the D segment (6 matching bases). The CDR3 runs 17 residues from the cysteine to the phenylalanine. Kept here is only the CDR3 DNA, which spans 51 bases and is read in frame from base 1. According to the germline V gene, CDR1 reads SGHVS and CDR2 reads FQNEAQ. V and J are truncated by 5 bases and 2 bases respectively, leaving an intervening sequence of 19 bases.